This paragraph covers one T cell receptor (beta chain) sequence. The sample comes from a study of shared T cell receptors in the human thymus. Produced via immunoSEQ multiplex PCR; TCRdb's table is partial and in-frame only. The data contain approximately 660,000 clones, over 75% of them singletons. Germline assignment: CDR1 SGHDT and CDR2 YYEEEE. The CDR3 totals 17 residues. Germline trimming cut 0 bases from V and 5 bases from J; bases unmatched to any gene: 9. The same specimen was also included in a second study, on human thymus T cells. As reported in that work: Healthy Finnish infants undergoing corrective surgery for congenital heart defects provided the donor material. Thymus pieces cut out during corrective heart surgery were the tissue that was used. Use of V and J genes seemed skewed within the thymic and blood repertoires. What related research reported was that thymic repertoires overlapped highly among unrelated individuals.

J is TRBJ2-3 and V is TRBV5-6; 10 positions agree with TRBD2. The sequencing sample was made of thymocytes. This receptor was identified in a boy in the first two years of life with a congenital heart defect. The CDR3 loop reads CASSLAPSGSTVDTQYF. Written as DNA, the CDR3 is TGTGCCAGCAGCTTGGCCCCTAGCGGGAGTACGGTAGATACGCAGTATTTT.